Listed below are T cell receptor beta chains from one sample, sequenced in a study of cytomegalovirus exposure and HLA in healthy donors. Libraries were prepared by immunoSEQ multiplex PCR; TCRdb keeps only in-frame clonotypes and omits some of them. Altogether approximately 100,000 clones are present, roughly a tenth being singletons, with the ten largest covering about 4.7%. The material sequenced was PBMCs. These receptors all come from a middle-aged man in good health and CMV-seropositive. The CDR3 runs from the conserved cysteine through the conserved F or W. Each record gives: D gene, V gene, clone size, J gene, CDR3 DNA, CDR3 protein. A D gene is named only where the DNA matches it firmly. Expanded clones get a size class; other rows say once, few or many, or leave the size out.

NA	TRBV2	NA	TRBJ1-3	TGTGCCAGCATTGGTCCTGGTGGCCTCCTCTCTGGAAACACCATATATTTT	CASIGPGGLLSGNTIYF
NA	TRBV11-2	few	TRBJ1-2	TGTGCCAGCAGCTTACAACAGATGAACTATGGCTACACCTTC	CASSLQQMNYGYTF
NA	TRBV5-1	NA	TRBJ1-5	TGCGCCAGCAGCCCGGACAGTTCTAGCAATCAGCCCCAGCATTTT	CASSPDSSSNQPQHF
NA	TRBV5-1	few	TRBJ1-1	TGCGCCAGCAGCTTCGATCCAGGGCGTGGGAACACTGAAGCTTTCTTT	CASSFDPGRGNTEAFF
NA	TRBV5-1	few	TRBJ1-2	TGCGCCAGCAGCTTGGCCGGCCAGGTTATCTATGGCTACACCTTC	CASSLAGQVIYGYTF
TRBD1	TRBV28	few	TRBJ1-1	TGTGCCAGCAGTTCGTTAACAGGGGGCAGTACTGAAGCTTTCTTT	CASSSLTGGSTEAFF
TRBD1	TRBV2	NA	TRBJ1-1	TGTGCCAGTGAACAGGGGGTCGCCGAAGCTTTCTTT	CASEQGVAEAFF
NA	TRBV4-1	NA	TRBJ2-2	TGCGCCAGCAGCCCCCAGCCCGAGACAGCAACGAACACCGGGGAGCTGTTTTTT	CASSPQPETATNTGELFF
TRBD1	TRBV6-6	NA	TRBJ1-2	TGTGCCAGCACTACACCCGGGACAGGGTTTGGCTACACCTTC	CASTTPGTGFGYTF
NA	TRBV19	NA	TRBJ2-2	TGTGCCAGTAGTATAGAACCGGGGTCGAACACCGGGGAGCTGTTTTTT	CASSIEPGSNTGELFF
NA	TRBV6-5	NA	TRBJ1-1	TGTGCCAGCAGTCCTCGGAACACTGAAGCTTTCTTT	CASSPRNTEAFF
TRBD1	TRBV9	NA	TRBJ2-1	TGTGCCAGCAGCATACAGGGGGCCCAACTTTACAATGAGCAGTTCTTC	CASSIQGAQLYNEQFF
NA	TRBV5-1	few	TRBJ2-3	TGCGCCAGCAGGTTTGGTACTAGCACAGATACGCAGTATTTT	CASRFGTSTDTQYF
TRBD2	TRBV30	few	TRBJ2-1	TGTGCCTGGATGCCTTTGACTAGCGAGCCCTACAATGAGCAGTTCTTC	CAWMPLTSEPYNEQFF
NA	TRBV11-2	NA	TRBJ2-1	TGTGCCAGCAGCTTAGGTACCCGGTCGAATGAGCAGTTCTTC	CASSLGTRSNEQFF
TRBD1	TRBV5-6	few	TRBJ2-7	TGTGCCAGCAGCTCCCCGGACAGGGTGGAGTACGAGCAGTACTTC	CASSSPDRVEYEQYF
NA	TRBV6-1	few	TRBJ2-5	TGTGCCAGCCTCCGCAGGGCGTGGGAGACCCAGTACTTC	CASLRRAWETQYF
NA	TRBV28	few	TRBJ2-4	TGTGCCAGCAGTTTATTCCGGGAGCTTCAGTACTTC	CASSLFRELQYF
TRBD1	TRBV5-6	NA	TRBJ1-6	TGTGCCAGCAGAAAGACAGGGGGTAATTCACCCCTCCACTTT	CASRKTGGNSPLHF
NA	TRBV27	NA	TRBJ1-1	TGTGCCAGCAGTTCCGCGGGGGTGGGGAACACTGAAGCTTTCTTT	CASSSAGVGNTEAFF
TRBD1	TRBV10-3	few	TRBJ2-3	TGTGCCACCGTGGGCGGACAGGGTGTGCCAGATACGCAGTATTTT	CATVGGQGVPDTQYF
NA	TRBV5-1	few	TRBJ2-3	TGCGCCAGCAGCCAGGCGGGACAGAGTAGCACAGATACGCAGTATTTT	CASSQAGQSSTDTQYF
NA	TRBV7-3	few	TRBJ1-2	TGTGCCAGCAGCTTGGGAGTTAACTATGGCTACACCTTC	CASSLGVNYGYTF
TRBD2	TRBV5-1	NA	TRBJ2-3	TGCGCCAGCAGCTCTCCTAGCGGGGGTAGCACAGATACGCAGTATTTT	CASSSPSGGSTDTQYF
TRBD1	TRBV15	few	TRBJ1-2	TGTGCCACCAGCAGAGATAGCTGGACAGGGTACAGTCATGGCTACACCTTC	CATSRDSWTGYSHGYTF
TRBD1	TRBV28	NA	TRBJ1-4	TGTGCCAGCGGCAGACAGGGGAGTTTCACTAATGAAAAACTGTTTTTT	CASGRQGSFTNEKLFF